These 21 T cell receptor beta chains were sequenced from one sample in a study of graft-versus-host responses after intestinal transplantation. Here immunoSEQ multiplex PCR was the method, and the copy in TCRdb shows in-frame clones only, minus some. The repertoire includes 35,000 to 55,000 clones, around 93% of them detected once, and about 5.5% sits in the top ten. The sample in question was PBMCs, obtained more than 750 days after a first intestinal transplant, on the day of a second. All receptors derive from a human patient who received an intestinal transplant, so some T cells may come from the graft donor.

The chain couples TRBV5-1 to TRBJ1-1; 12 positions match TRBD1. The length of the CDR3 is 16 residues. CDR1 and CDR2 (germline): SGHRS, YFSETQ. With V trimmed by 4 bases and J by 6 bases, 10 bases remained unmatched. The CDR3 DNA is TGCGCCAGCAGCCCCTTACCGGGACAGGGGGCCGCTGAAGCTTTCTTT. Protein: CASSPLPGQGAAEAFF.

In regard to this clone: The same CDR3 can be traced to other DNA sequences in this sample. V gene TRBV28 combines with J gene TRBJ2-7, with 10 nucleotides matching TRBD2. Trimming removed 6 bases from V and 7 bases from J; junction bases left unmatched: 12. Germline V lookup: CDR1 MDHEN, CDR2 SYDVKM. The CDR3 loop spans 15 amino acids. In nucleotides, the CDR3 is TGTGCCAGCAGAAAAGCGGGAGGGCCAGTGTGGGAGCAGTACTTC. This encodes CASRKAGGPVWEQYF.

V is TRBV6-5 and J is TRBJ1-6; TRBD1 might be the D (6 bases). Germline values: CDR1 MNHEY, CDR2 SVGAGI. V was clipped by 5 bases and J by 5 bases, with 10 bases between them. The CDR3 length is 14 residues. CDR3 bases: TGTGCCAGCAGTGGGGCAGGGGATAATTCACCCCTCCACTTT. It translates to CASSGAGDNSPLHF.

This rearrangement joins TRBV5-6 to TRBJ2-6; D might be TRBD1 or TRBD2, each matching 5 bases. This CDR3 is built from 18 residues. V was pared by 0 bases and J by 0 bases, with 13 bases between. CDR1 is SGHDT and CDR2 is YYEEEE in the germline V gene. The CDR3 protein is CASSLAGRLFSGANVLTF. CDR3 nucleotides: TGTGCCAGCAGCTTGGCAGGGAGACTCTTCTCTGGGGCCAACGTCCTGACTTTC.

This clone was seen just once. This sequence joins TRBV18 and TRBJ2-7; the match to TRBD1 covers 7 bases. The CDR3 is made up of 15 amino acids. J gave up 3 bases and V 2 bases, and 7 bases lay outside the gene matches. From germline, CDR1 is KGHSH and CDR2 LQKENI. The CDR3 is CASSPNQGQNYEQYF. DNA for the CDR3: TGTGCCAGCTCACCAAATCAGGGACAGAACTACGAGCAGTACTTC. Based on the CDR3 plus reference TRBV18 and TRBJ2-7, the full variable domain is NAGVMQNPRHLVRRRGQEARLRCSPMKGHSHVYWYRQLPEEGLKFMVYLQKENIIDESGMPKERFSAEFPKEGPSILRIQQVVRGDSAAYFCASSPNQGQNYEQYFGPGTRLTVT.

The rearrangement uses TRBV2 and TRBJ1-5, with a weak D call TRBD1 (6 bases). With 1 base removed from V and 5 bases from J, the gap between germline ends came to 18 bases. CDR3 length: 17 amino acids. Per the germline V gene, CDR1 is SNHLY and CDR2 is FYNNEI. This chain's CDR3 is CASSEVSSSTGYQPQHF. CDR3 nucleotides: TGTGCCAGCAGTGAAGTGAGTTCCAGTACAGGGTATCAGCCCCAGCATTTT.

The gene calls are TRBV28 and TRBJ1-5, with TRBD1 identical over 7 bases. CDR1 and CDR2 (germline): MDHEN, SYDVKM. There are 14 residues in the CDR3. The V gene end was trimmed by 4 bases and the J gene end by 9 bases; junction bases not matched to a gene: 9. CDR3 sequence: CASSSDRAVGPQHF. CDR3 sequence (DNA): TGTGCCAGCAGTTCTGACAGGGCCGTAGGGCCCCAGCATTTT.

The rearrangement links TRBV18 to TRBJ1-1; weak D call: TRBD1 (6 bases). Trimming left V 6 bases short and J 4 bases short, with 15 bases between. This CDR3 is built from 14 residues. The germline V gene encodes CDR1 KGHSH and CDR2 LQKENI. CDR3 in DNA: TGTGCCAGCTCCCTACAGGGAGGACCCACTGAAGCTTTCTTT. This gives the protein CASSLQGGPTEAFF.

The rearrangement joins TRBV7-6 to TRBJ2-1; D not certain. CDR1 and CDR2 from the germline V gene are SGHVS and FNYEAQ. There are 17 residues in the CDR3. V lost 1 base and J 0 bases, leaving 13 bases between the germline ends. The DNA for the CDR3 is TGTGCCAGCAGCTTAGAGCAGGACGGCAGCTCCTACAATGAGCAGTTCTTC. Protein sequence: CASSLEQDGSSYNEQFF.

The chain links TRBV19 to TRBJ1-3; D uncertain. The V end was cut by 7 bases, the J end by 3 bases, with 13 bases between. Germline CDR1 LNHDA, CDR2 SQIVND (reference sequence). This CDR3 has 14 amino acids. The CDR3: CASTLRRSGNTIYF. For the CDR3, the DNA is TGTGCCAGTACCCTAAGACGGAGTGGAAACACCATATATTTT.

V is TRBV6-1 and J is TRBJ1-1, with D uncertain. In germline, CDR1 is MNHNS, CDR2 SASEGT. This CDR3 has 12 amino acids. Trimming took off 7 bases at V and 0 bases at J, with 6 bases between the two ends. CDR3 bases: TGTGCCAGCATGGAGATGAACACTGAAGCTTTCTTT. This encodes CASMEMNTEAFF.

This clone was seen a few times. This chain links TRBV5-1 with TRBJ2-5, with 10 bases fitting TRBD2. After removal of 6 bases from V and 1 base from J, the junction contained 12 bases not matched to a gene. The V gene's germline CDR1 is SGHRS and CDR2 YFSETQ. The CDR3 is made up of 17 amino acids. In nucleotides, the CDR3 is TGCGCCAGCAACAAACTACCGGGACTAGCGAGCCAAGAGACCCAGTACTTC. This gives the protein CASNKLPGLASQETQYF.

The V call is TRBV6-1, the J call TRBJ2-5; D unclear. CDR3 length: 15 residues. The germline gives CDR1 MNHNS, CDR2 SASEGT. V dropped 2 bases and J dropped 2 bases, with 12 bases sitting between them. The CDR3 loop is CASSEKRRTQETQYF. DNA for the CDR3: TGTGCCAGCAGTGAAAAGAGACGAACACAAGAGACCCAGTACTTC.

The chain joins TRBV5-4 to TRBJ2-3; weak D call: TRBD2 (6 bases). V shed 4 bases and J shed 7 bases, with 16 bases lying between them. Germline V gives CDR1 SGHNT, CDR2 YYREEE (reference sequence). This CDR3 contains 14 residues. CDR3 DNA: TGTGCCAGCAGCCCCGGGAGAACCCGAAATACGCAGTATTTT. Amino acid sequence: CASSPGRTRNTQYF. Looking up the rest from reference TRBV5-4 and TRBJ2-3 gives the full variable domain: ETGVTQSPTHLIKTRGQQVTLRCSSQSGHNTVSWYQQALGQGPQFIFQYYREEENGRGNFPPRFSGLQFPNYSSELNVNALELDDSALYLCASSPGRTRNTQYFGPGTRLTVL.

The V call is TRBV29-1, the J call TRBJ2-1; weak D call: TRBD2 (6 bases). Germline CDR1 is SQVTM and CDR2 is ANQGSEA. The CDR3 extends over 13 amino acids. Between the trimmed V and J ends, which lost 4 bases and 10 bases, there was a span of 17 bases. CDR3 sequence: CSVVESYAGEQFF. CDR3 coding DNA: TGCAGCGTTGTAGAGTCCTACGCGGGGGAGCAGTTCTTC.

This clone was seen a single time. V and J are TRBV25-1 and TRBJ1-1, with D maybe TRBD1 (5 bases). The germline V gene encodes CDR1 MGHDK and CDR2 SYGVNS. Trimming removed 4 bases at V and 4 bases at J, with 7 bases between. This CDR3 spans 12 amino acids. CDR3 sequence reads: CASSGRGTEAFF. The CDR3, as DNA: TGTGCCAGCAGTGGAAGGGGCACTGAAGCTTTCTTT.

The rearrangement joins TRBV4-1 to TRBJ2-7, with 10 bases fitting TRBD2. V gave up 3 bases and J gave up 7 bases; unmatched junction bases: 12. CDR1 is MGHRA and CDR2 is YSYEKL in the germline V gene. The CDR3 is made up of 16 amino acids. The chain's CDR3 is CASSQDLAGALGEQYF. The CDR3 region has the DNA TGCGCCAGCAGCCAGGACCTAGCGGGAGCCTTGGGAGAGCAGTACTTC.

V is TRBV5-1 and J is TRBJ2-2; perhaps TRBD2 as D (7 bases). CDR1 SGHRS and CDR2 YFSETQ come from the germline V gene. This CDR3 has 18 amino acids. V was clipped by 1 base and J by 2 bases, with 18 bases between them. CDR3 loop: CASSLTGRVVRNTGELFF. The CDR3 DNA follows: TGCGCCAGCAGCTTGACAGGGAGGGTGGTACGAAACACCGGGGAGCTGTTTTTT.

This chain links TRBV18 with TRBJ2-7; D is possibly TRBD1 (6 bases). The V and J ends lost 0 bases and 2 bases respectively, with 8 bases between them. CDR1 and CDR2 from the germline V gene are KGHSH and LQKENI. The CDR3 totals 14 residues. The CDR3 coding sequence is TGTGCCAGCTCACCACCGGGACAACCCTACGAGCAGTACTTC. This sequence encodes CASSPPGQPYEQYF.

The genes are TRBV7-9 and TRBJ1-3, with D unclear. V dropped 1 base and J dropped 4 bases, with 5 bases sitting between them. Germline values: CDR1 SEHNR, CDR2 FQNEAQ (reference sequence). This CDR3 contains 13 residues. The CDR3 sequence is CASSLDAGNTIYF. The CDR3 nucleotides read TGTGCCAGCAGCTTAGACGCCGGAAACACCATATATTTT.

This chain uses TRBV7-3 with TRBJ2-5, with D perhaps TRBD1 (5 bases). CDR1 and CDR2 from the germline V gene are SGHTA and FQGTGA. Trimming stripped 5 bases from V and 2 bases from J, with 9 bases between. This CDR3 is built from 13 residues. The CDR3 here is CASSGQGQETQYF. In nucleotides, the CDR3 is TGTGCCAGCAGCGGGCAGGGTCAAGAGACCCAGTACTTC.